The rows below give T cell receptor beta chains drawn from one sample of a study of cytomegalovirus exposure and HLA in healthy donors. Using immunoSEQ multiplex PCR, the repertoire was profiled, and TCRdb retains in-frame clones only, with some absent. Here the sample spans some 130,000 clones, 60% to 75% being singletons. The sequencing input was PBMCs. These receptors were collected from a human donor in good health. Both conserved end residues are part of each CDR3. Fields, in order: CDR3 DNA, CDR3 protein, J gene, clone size, V gene, D gene. A D gene is named only where the DNA matches it firmly. The size entry is marked missing in some rows and otherwise reads once, few, many or a size class.

TGTGCCAGCAGCCAAGATCGGACTTTTAGCTACGAGCAGTACTTC CASSQDRTFSYEQYF TRBJ2-7 - TRBV4-2 -
TGTGCCAGCAGTGGGACAGGGGAGGGCTATGGCTACACCTTC CASSGTGEGYGYTF TRBJ1-2 - TRBV2 TRBD1
TGTGCCAGCAGCTTGGGACAGGTCTCCTACGAGCAGTACTTC CASSLGQVSYEQYF TRBJ2-7 - TRBV7-2 TRBD1
TGTGCCAGCAGCGTTGGGACAGGGTTGAACACTGAAGCTTTCTTT CASSVGTGLNTEAFF TRBJ1-1 - TRBV9 TRBD1
TGTGCCAGCAGTAGCGGGAGGGGGGGCTACGAGCAGTACTTC CASSSGRGGYEQYF TRBJ2-7 - TRBV2 TRBD2
TGTGCCAGCTCACCTGCCTCCAGCGGGGCCTACGAGCAGTACTTC CASSPASSGAYEQYF TRBJ2-7 - TRBV18 TRBD2
TGCGCCAGCAGCCAAGGATCCTTAGCGGGAGGCCCGGGGAATGAGCAGTTCTTC CASSQGSLAGGPGNEQFF TRBJ2-1 - TRBV4-1 TRBD2
TGTGCCAGCAGTTACGACAGGGGTAAGGACTATGGCTACACCTTC CASSYDRGKDYGYTF TRBJ1-2 few TRBV28 TRBD1
TGTGCCAGCACCTTCTTTGGGCCGGGGAACCAAGAGACCCAGTACTTC CASTFFGPGNQETQYF TRBJ2-5 - TRBV5-4 -
TGTGCCACTCAGGTCCGGAGGCTAGCGGGAGCAGATACGCAGTATTTT CATQVRRLAGADTQYF TRBJ2-3 - TRBV19 TRBD2
TGTGCCAGCAGCTTATCAGACTCCTACGAGCAGTACTTC CASSLSDSYEQYF TRBJ2-7 - TRBV11-2 -
TGTGCCAGCAGCGTTAGGACAAGCACAGATACGCAGTATTTT CASSVRTSTDTQYF TRBJ2-3 - TRBV9 -
TGCGCCAGCAGCTCAGGTAGACAGGGCAACACCGGGGAGCTGTTTTTT CASSSGRQGNTGELFF TRBJ2-2 once TRBV5-1 TRBD1
TGTGCCAGCAGCGTAGATGGGAGCGGGCGAGGGCACGAGCAGTACTTC CASSVDGSGRGHEQYF TRBJ2-7 - TRBV9 -
TGTGCCAGTAGTTCTGCAAGGGGGACTAGCGTAGAGACCCAGTACTTC CASSSARGTSVETQYF TRBJ2-5 - TRBV19 TRBD2
TGTGCCAGCTCACCCTTCGGACAGGGAGAGACCCAGTACTTC CASSPFGQGETQYF TRBJ2-5 - TRBV18 TRBD1
TGTGCCAGCTCGCCCACAGGAAATCAGCCCCAGCATTTT CASSPTGNQPQHF TRBJ1-5 - TRBV18 -
TGTGCCAGCCGACAAACGGGGGGGACTTTCTACGAGCAGTACTTC CASRQTGGTFYEQYF TRBJ2-7 - TRBV27 TRBD2
TGTGCCAGCAGCTTACCCCAGGCTTACGAGCAGTACTTC CASSLPQAYEQYF TRBJ2-7 few TRBV7-8 -
TGTGCCAGTAGCCGGGACGGGGGCTCTGGGGCCAACGTCCTGACTTTC CASSRDGGSGANVLTF TRBJ2-6 - TRBV19 -
TGCGCCAGCAGACAGGGGTCCCAGCGAGAGACCCAGTACTTC CASRQGSQRETQYF TRBJ2-5 once TRBV10-1 TRBD1
TGTGCCAGCTCACTAAAACTAGCGGGAGGGCAGTATGAGCAGTTCTTC CASSLKLAGGQYEQFF TRBJ2-1 - TRBV18 TRBD2
TGTGCCAGCAGTACCCGGGGGGAGAGGGAGACCCAGTACTTC CASSTRGERETQYF TRBJ2-5 - TRBV6-5 TRBD2
TGTGCCAGTAGCAGGGGTTGGGGCAATCAGCCCCAGCATTTT CASSRGWGNQPQHF TRBJ1-5 few TRBV19 -
TGTGCCAGCACCACTCTGGACAGGTTGCGGGAGCTGTTTTTT CASTTLDRLRELFF TRBJ2-2 - TRBV5-5 TRBD1
TGTGCCAGCAGCACCAGGGGGCAAGAGACCCAGTACTTC CASSTRGQETQYF TRBJ2-5 - TRBV5-4 TRBD1
TGCGCCAGCAGCCAAGCAGGGAGGCAGCCCCAGCATTTT CASSQAGRQPQHF TRBJ1-5 - TRBV4-3 -
TGTGCCAGCAGTACCGGACTAGCTCGCGAGCAGTACTTC CASSTGLAREQYF TRBJ2-7 - TRBV28 TRBD2
TGTGCCACCAGCAGAGATTCCCCGGGAACCTATGGCTACACCTTC CATSRDSPGTYGYTF TRBJ1-2 - TRBV15 -
TGTGCCAGCAGTGAGCGGGAGGGCATATACAATGAGCAGTTCTTC CASSEREGIYNEQFF TRBJ2-1 - TRBV6-1 TRBD2
TGTGCCACCTCACCTAGAACTAGCGGACAAGAGACCCAGTACTTC CATSPRTSGQETQYF TRBJ2-5 once TRBV27 TRBD2
TGTGCCAGCAGTAAGACTAGCGGGAGGGCCTACGAGCAGTACTTC CASSKTSGRAYEQYF TRBJ2-7 - TRBV27 TRBD2